This T cell receptor beta chain was retrieved from a study of blood T cell repertoires in COVID-19. Germline V gene data show CDR1 as MRHNA and CDR2 as SNTAGT. The CDR3 covers 15 residues. The V and J ends lost 2 bases and 3 bases respectively, with 10 bases between them. Clones were sequenced by immunoSEQ multiplex PCR, and TCRdb holds only the in-frame ones, with some missing. The profile shows about 250,000 clones, about 91% of them singletons. The V call is TRBV6-4, the J call TRBJ2-2, with D perhaps TRBD2 (5 bases). Sequencing input: peripheral blood. This TCR came from a woman in her 30s with COVID-19, enrolled during active disease. The CDR3 loop reads CASSDEGRDTGELFF. The CDR3 DNA sequence: TGTGCCAGCAGTGACGAGGGAAGGGACACCGGGGAGCTGTTTTTT.